These 25 T cell receptor beta chains share one sample of origin, sequenced in a study of T cell responses to AZD1222 COVID-19 vaccine (dated by TCRdb to the early 2020s). This sample's time point label indicates: about 28 days (+/-7) after the second vaccine dose. The meaning of the sample's treatment or condition label: meningococcal conjugate vaccine given as trial control. Libraries were made using the immunoSEQ multiplex PCR assay. In its TCRdb copy, this immuneACCESS table keeps in-frame sequences only and misses some clones. Where compared with another copy, unresolved V genes explain less than half of these, and the others have no known cause. In all, the sample holds around 130,000 clones, and around 90% of those were seen once. Together, the top ten hold just over 4% of the sample. Material: peripheral blood, obtained 28 days after the second dose of the MenACWY control vaccine. The receptors stem from an adult who received the MenACWY meningococcal vaccine as a control.

This sequence joins TRBV6-4 and TRBJ1-4; 7 bases map to TRBD1. This CDR3 region has 14 residues. CDR1 and CDR2 (germline): MRHNA, SNTAGT. With 3 bases clipped from V and 7 bases from J, the junction kept 5 bases outside the gene matches. Written as DNA, the CDR3 is TGTGCCAGCAGTGAACAGACAGGGTCTGAAAAACTGTTTTTT. Encoded protein: CASSEQTGSEKLFF.

The gene calls are TRBV27 and TRBJ1-1, with D possibly being TRBD1 (6 bases). The CDR3 totals 15 residues. V shed 3 bases and J shed 2 bases, with 13 bases lying between them. Germline V gene lookup returns CDR1 MNHEY and CDR2 SMNVEV (reference sequence). CDR3 loop: CASSFSLGANTEAFF. The CDR3, as DNA: TGTGCCAGCAGTTTCTCGTTGGGGGCAAACACTGAAGCTTTCTTT.

This chain links TRBV27 with TRBJ1-6; D call uncertain. This CDR3 is 14 amino acids long. Trimming stripped 3 bases from V and 7 bases from J, with 10 bases between. Germline V gene sequence: CDR1 MNHEY, CDR2 SMNVEV (reference sequence). Written as DNA, the CDR3 is TGTGCCAGCAGTTTGGCGTTTGGGAATTCACCCCTCCACTTT. This encodes CASSLAFGNSPLHF.

This rearrangement joins TRBV12-5 to TRBJ1-5, with no clear D. Germline lookup yields CDR1 LGHNT and CDR2 FRNRAP. The CDR3 has 12 amino acids. The germline V and J ends were trimmed by 7 bases and 2 bases, with 6 bases remaining between them. CDR3 in DNA: TGTGCTAGTGCCTTGGGCAATCAGCCCCAGCATTTT. Its translation: CASALGNQPQHF.

The genes are TRBV18 and TRBJ1-1; D is perhaps TRBD1 (6 bases). This CDR3 spans 14 amino acids. CDR1 and CDR2 (germline): KGHSH, LQKENI. Trimming shortened V by 5 bases and J by 4 bases, and 14 bases separated the two germline ends. In DNA form, the CDR3 reads TGTGCCAGCTCAGGTCTCGGACAGTCCACTGAAGCTTTCTTT. It is translated as CASSGLGQSTEAFF. The full variable domain, completed using reference TRBV18 and TRBJ1-1, is NAGVMQNPRHLVRRRGQEARLRCSPMKGHSHVYWYRQLPEEGLKFMVYLQKENIIDESGMPKERFSAEFPKEGPSILRIQQVVRGDSAAYFCASSGLGQSTEAFFGQGTRLTVV.

The chain combines TRBV3-1 (or the pseudogene TRBV3-2) with TRBJ2-7; TRBD1 matches 9 bases. Germline trimming cut 4 bases from V and 4 bases from J; bases unmatched to any gene: 2. The CDR3 consists of 13 residues. Germline V gene sequence: CDR1 LGHDT, CDR2 YNNKEL (reference sequence). The CDR3 is CASSRQGGYEQYF. The CDR3 nucleotides read TGTGCCAGCAGCCGACAGGGGGGTTACGAGCAGTACTTC.

This clone was detected only a few times. This chain uses TRBV6-5 with TRBJ2-3, with D perhaps TRBD1 or TRBD2 (5 bases each). The V end lost 6 bases, the J end lost 2 bases, and 15 bases lay between the germline ends. The CDR3 is 15 amino acids. Germline V CDR1 and CDR2: MNHEY, SVGAGI. CDR3 DNA sequence: TGTGCCAGCAGGCCCCGGGGCAGTGCCACAGATACGCAGTATTTT. It is translated as CASRPRGSATDTQYF.

The chain joins TRBV27 to TRBJ1-2, with unresolved D. Germline CDR1 is MNHEY and CDR2 is SMNVEV (reference sequence). Trimming left V 6 bases short and J 2 bases short, with 10 bases between. This CDR3 is 13 amino acids long. CDR3 coding DNA: TGTGCCAGCAGGTCGACGGGGAACTATGGCTACACCTTC. Translated, it gives CASRSTGNYGYTF.

The CDR3 DNA reads TGTGCCAGCAGCGTAGATGGGAATCAGCCCCAGCATTTT. It specifies CASSVDGNQPQHF. V gene TRBV9 combines with J gene TRBJ1-5; D is unresolved. The V end was cut by 0 bases, the J end by 4 bases, with 5 bases between. The CDR3 is made up of 13 amino acids. The germline gives CDR1 SGDLS, CDR2 YYNGEE.

The rearrangement links TRBV5-5 to TRBJ2-1; D uncertain. Germline CDR1 SGHKS, CDR2 YYEKEE (reference sequence). This CDR3 is built from 18 residues. V dropped 1 base and J dropped 0 bases, with 17 bases sitting between them. The chain's CDR3 is CASSLRATTLSSYNEQFF. Written as DNA, the CDR3 is TGTGCCAGCAGCTTGAGAGCCACGACCTTGAGCTCCTACAATGAGCAGTTCTTC. The variable domain in full, completed from reference TRBV5-5 and TRBJ2-1, reads DAGVTQSPTHLIKTRGQQVTLRCSPISGHKSVSWYQQVLGQGPQFIFQYYEKEERGRGNFPDRFSARQFPNYSSELNVNALLLGDSALYLCASSLRATTLSSYNEQFFGPGTRLTVL.

This rearrangement joins TRBV29-1 to TRBJ1-1; no clear D gene. With 4 bases removed from V and 1 base from J, the gap between germline ends came to 10 bases. CDR3 size: 13 residues. The V gene's germline CDR1 is SQVTM and CDR2 ANQGSEA. In DNA, the CDR3 is TGCAGCGTTGCGCTGGGAGGGAACACTGAAGCTTTCTTT. It codes for CSVALGGNTEAFF.

The chain recombines TRBV14 with TRBJ1-3; D perhaps matches TRBD1 (6 bases). V lost 4 bases and J 4 bases, leaving 14 bases between the germline ends. The CDR3 loop spans 15 amino acids. CDR1 SGHDN and CDR2 FVKESK come from the germline V gene. CDR3: CASSRPGGPGNTIYF. CDR3 coding DNA: TGTGCCAGCAGCCGACCCGGGGGGCCGGGAAACACCATATATTTT. Together with reference TRBV14 and TRBJ1-3, the CDR3 gives the full variable domain: EAGVTQFPSHSVIEKGQTVTLRCDPISGHDNLYWYRRVMGKEIKFLLHFVKESKQDESGMPNNRFLAERTGGTYSTLKVQPAELEDSGVYFCASSRPGGPGNTIYFGEGSWLTVV.

The genes are TRBV27 and TRBJ2-3; maybe TRBD1 (7 bases). V lost 7 bases to trimming and J lost 1 base, with 15 bases between them. Germline CDR1 MNHEY, CDR2 SMNVEV (reference sequence). The CDR3 covers 15 residues. CDR3 sequence (DNA): TGTGCCAGCAACGATCAGGGGGGACGCACAGATACGCAGTATTTT. Translating gives CASNDQGGRTDTQYF.

The chain is built from TRBV2 and TRBJ2-1, with 9 nucleotides matching TRBD1. The J segment lost 0 bases and the V segment lost 6 bases, leaving 9 bases of the junction unmatched. This CDR3 comprises 17 residues. Germline V CDR1 and CDR2: SNHLY, FYNNEI. The CDR3 DNA is TGTGCCAGCAGGGCAGCCGGGACAGGGTTCTCCTACAATGAGCAGTTCTTC. Its protein product is CASRAAGTGFSYNEQFF.

This clone has a handful of counts. The genes are TRBV2 and TRBJ1-2, with a possible D match to TRBD1 (6 bases). CDR1 is SNHLY and CDR2 is FYNNEI in the germline V gene. Deletions cut 2 bases from V and 4 bases from J, with 14 bases between. The CDR3 has 15 amino acids. Written as DNA, the CDR3 is TGTGCCAGCAGTGAAAAAATTTGGACAGTCTATGGCTACACCTTC. Translation: CASSEKIWTVYGYTF.

This clone was seen a single time. The chain has TRBV6-5 and TRBJ2-3, with 7 bases that match TRBD1. The CDR3 runs 14 residues. V lost 4 bases and J lost 0; bases outside the gene matches: 1. Germline V lookup: CDR1 MNHEY, CDR2 SVGAGI. The CDR3 DNA follows: TGTGCCAGCAGTTCAGGGGGTAGCACAGATACGCAGTATTTT. The encoded protein is CASSSGGSTDTQYF.

Of note for this clone: A junction boundary mismatches the germline segment, possibly from a read error. The rearrangement links TRBV4-1 to TRBJ2-2; D not certain. This CDR3 has 11 residues. The germline V gene has CDR1 MGHRA and CDR2 YSYEKL. In nucleotides, the CDR3 is TGCGCCAGCGGGAACGCCGGGGAGCTGTTTTTT. As protein: CASGNAGELFF.

The rearrangement joins TRBV7-2 to TRBJ2-7; possible D gene TRBD2, 6 bases. The CDR3 spans 15 residues. Germline assignment: CDR1 SGHTA and CDR2 FQGNSA. V lost 1 base, J lost 1 base, and 11 bases lay in between. CDR3 sequence: CASSLETGESYEQYF. The CDR3 nucleotides read TGTGCCAGCAGCTTAGAAACGGGAGAATCCTACGAGCAGTACTTC. Full variable domain (outside the CDR3, taken from reference TRBV7-2 and TRBJ2-7): GAGVSQSPSNKVTEKGKDVELRCDPISGHTALYWYRQSLGQGLEFLIYFQGNSAPDKSGLPSDRFSAERTGGSVSTLTIQRTQQEDSAVYLCASSLETGESYEQYFGPGTRLTVT.

This sequence joins TRBV5-1 and TRBJ2-5; the match to TRBD1 covers 10 bases. CDR3 length: 14 residues. The V and J ends lost 4 bases and 6 bases, in that order; junction bases with no gene match: 6. In germline, CDR1 is SGHRS, CDR2 YFSETQ. The chain's CDR3 is CASSVGQGMKTQYF. CDR3 coding DNA: TGCGCCAGCAGCGTGGGACAGGGGATGAAGACCCAGTACTTC.

CDR3 amino acids: CASSQVLLGDTQYF. For the CDR3, the DNA is TGCGCCAGCAGCCAAGTACTGCTCGGAGATACGCAGTATTTT. The chain combines TRBV4-1 with TRBJ2-3; D is ambiguous. CDR1 is MGHRA and CDR2 is YSYEKL in the germline V gene. The V gene lost 1 base and the J gene lost 5 bases, with 10 bases spanning the gap. This CDR3 is 14 amino acids long.

This chain joins TRBV7-8 and TRBJ1-6; D is unresolved. CDR1 and CDR2 from the germline V gene are SGHVS and FQNEAQ. V lost 5 bases and J 7 bases, leaving 9 bases between the germline ends. CDR3 length: 13 residues. The CDR3 here is CASSPAWNSPLHF. CDR3 in DNA: TGTGCCAGCAGCCCAGCATGGAATTCACCCCTCCACTTT.

This chain links TRBV19 with TRBJ2-7; 10 bases are a match to TRBD1. This CDR3 has 13 amino acids. In germline, CDR1 is LNHDA, CDR2 SQIVND (reference sequence). V gave up 4 bases and J gave up 5 bases; unmatched junction bases: 2. Here the CDR3 reads CASSSGQGDEQYF. The CDR3 DNA is TGTGCCAGTAGTAGCGGACAGGGGGACGAGCAGTACTTC.

The V gene is TRBV9, the J gene TRBJ1-1; TRBD1 matches at 12 bases. The junction had 3 bases not matched to a gene; V was cut back by 5 bases and J by 1 base. CDR1 SGDLS and CDR2 YYNGEE come from the germline V gene. The CDR3 runs 15 residues. CDR3 loop: CASRGQGAGNTEAFF. CDR3 in DNA: TGTGCCAGCAGGGGACAGGGGGCTGGGAACACTGAAGCTTTCTTT. The variable domain in full, completed from reference TRBV9 and TRBJ1-1, reads DSGVTQTPKHLITATGQRVTLRCSPRSGDLSVYWYQQSLDQGLQFLIQYYNGEERAKGNILERFSAQQFPDLHSELNLSSLELGDSALYFCASRGQGAGNTEAFFGQGTRLTVV.

This clone has a single count. The V and J genes are TRBV27 and TRBJ2-2; 8 positions match TRBD1. V gave up 2 bases and J gave up 11 bases; unmatched junction bases: 7. Germline V gene lookup returns CDR1 MNHEY and CDR2 SMNVEV (reference sequence). The CDR3 runs to 14 residues. The CDR3 nucleotides are TGTGCCAGCAGTTTACTCAGGGGGCTCGGCGAGCTGTTTTTT. Its translation is CASSLLRGLGELFF.

This chain joins TRBV30 and TRBJ1-6; no reliable D call. V lost 8 bases and J lost 10, with 24 bases in between. Germline V gene sequence: CDR1 GTSNPN, CDR2 SVGIG (reference sequence). This CDR3 region has 15 residues. The DNA of the CDR3 is TGTGCCGGTCAAAACCAGAGGCAGGAGGGATCACCCCTCCACTTT. Translating gives CAGQNQRQEGSPLHF.